These T cell receptor beta chains were read from a single sample in a study of PD-L1 blockade in urothelial cancer. Only in-frame clones appear in the TCRdb table, and some are missing; sequencing was by immunoSEQ multiplex PCR. Altogether around 40,000 clones are present, roughly 81% being singletons, with the ten largest covering roughly 2.5%. The material sequenced was PBMCs, taken around atezolizumab (anti-PD-L1) treatment. The receptors come from a man in his 70s with urothelial cancer. Both conserved end residues are part of each CDR3. The D gene is left open where the match is weak. Size tells how often a clone was seen (once, few, many) or the class of an expanded clone, and some rows leave it out.

TRBD1 | TRBJ1-5 | . | TRBV18 | TGTGCCAGCTCCCCTGGACGAACAGGGGGGTGCAATCAGCCCCAGCATTTT | CASSPGRTGGCNQPQHF
TRBD1 | TRBJ1-1 | . | TRBV4-1 | TGCGCCAGCAGCCCGCCCGGGACAGGGAGGACTGAAGCTTTCTTT | CASSPPGTGRTEAFF
. | TRBJ2-1 | . | TRBV27 | TGTGCCAGCAGTTTCGCTCGGGGGGCGTACAATGAGCAGTTCTTC | CASSFARGAYNEQFF
. | TRBJ2-6 | . | TRBV25-1 | TGTGCCAGCAGTGGACAGGACTCTGGGGCCAACGTCCTGACTTTC | CASSGQDSGANVLTF
TRBD1 | TRBJ1-2 | . | TRBV18 | TGTGCCAGCTCACTGGACAGGGGCCTGGCCGGCTACACCTTC | CASSLDRGLAGYTF
. | TRBJ2-7 | . | TRBV28 | TGTGCCAGCAGCCCCAGCGGCCTTCCTACGAGCAGGCAGTACTTC | CASSPSGLPTSRQYF
TRBD1 | TRBJ2-7 | . | TRBV5-1 | TGCGCCAGCAGCTTGGACAGGGGAAGCTACGAGCAGTACTTC | CASSLDRGSYEQYF
. | TRBJ1-3 | . | TRBV5-1 | TGCGCCAGCAGCTTGAATCGGGGGAGTTCTGGAAACACCATATATTTT | CASSLNRGSSGNTIYF
. | TRBJ1-5 | . | TRBV6-1 | TGTGCCAGCAGTGACTATCCCCGTCTGACAGAACCTAATCAGCCCCAGCATTTT | CASSDYPRLTEPNQPQHF
TRBD1 | TRBJ2-7 | . | TRBV6-5 | TGTGCCAGCAGTACGGGACAGGTAACAGCCTACGAGCAGTACTTC | CASSTGQVTAYEQYF
TRBD1 | TRBJ2-1 | . | TRBV5-1 | TGCGCCAGCAGCACCCGGGACAGGGCTGAAAATGAGCAGTTCTTC | CASSTRDRAENEQFF
. | TRBJ2-3 | . | TRBV11-2 | TGTGCCAGCAGTTTTCGGGGGAGGGGGAGTCAGCAAACAGATACGCAGTATTTT | CASSFRGRGSQQTDTQYF
. | TRBJ2-2 | once | TRBV5-1 | TGCGCCAGCGAACAGGGTTCTCTCTCCGGGGAGCTGTTTTTT | CASEQGSLSGELFF
. | TRBJ2-2 | few | TRBV30 | TGTGCCTGGAGTGTACTGAGAGGCGGGGAGCTGTTTTTT | CAWSVLRGGELFF
. | TRBJ1-4 | . | TRBV30 | TGTGCCTGGGACTCACCGGGAGCAGGCGAAAAACTGTTTTTT | CAWDSPGAGEKLFF
TRBD1 | TRBJ2-7 | once | TRBV11-2 | TGTGCCAGCAGCCCCTCGGGACAGATCGACGAGCAGTACTTC | CASSPSGQIDEQYF
. | TRBJ1-1 | . | TRBV5-1 | TGCGCCAGCAAAGGGGTTATAGACACTGAAGCTTTCTTT | CASKGVIDTEAFF
TRBD1 | TRBJ1-1 | . | TRBV5-1 | TGCGCCAGCAGCTTCCGGGACAGGGGGCTCCTGGCCGATCGGAACACTGAAGCTTTCTTT | CASSFRDRGLLADRNTEAFF
. | TRBJ2-3 | . | TRBV25-1 | TGTGCCAGCAGTGAATACACGCGGGGAACAGATACGCAGTATTTT | CASSEYTRGTDTQYF
. | TRBJ2-1 | . | TRBV5-5 | TGTGCCAGCAGCTTGGACGGGAGCTCCTACAATGAGCAGTTCTTC | CASSLDGSSYNEQFF